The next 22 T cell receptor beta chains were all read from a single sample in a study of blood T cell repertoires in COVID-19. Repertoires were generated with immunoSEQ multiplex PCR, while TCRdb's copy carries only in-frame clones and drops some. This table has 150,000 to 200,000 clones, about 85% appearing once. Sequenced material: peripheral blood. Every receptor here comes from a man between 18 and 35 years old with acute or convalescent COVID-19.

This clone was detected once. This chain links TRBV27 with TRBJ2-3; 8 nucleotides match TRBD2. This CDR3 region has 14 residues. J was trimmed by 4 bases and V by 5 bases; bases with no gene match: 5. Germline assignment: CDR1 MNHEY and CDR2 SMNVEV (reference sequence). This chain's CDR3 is CASSLRLASDTQYF. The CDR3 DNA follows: TGTGCCAGCAGTCTCAGACTAGCGTCAGATACGCAGTATTTT.

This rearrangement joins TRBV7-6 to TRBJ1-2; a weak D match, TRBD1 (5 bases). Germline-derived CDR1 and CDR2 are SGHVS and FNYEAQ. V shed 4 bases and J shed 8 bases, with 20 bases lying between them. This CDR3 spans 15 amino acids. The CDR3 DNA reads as TGTGCCAGCAGCTACAAACCCGGACACCCCCAGGGCTACACCTTC. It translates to CASSYKPGHPQGYTF.

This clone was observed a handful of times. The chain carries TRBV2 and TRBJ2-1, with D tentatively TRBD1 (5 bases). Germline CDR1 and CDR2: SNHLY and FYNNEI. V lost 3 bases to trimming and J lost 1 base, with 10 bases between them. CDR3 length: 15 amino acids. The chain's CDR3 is CASSEGQASYNEQFF. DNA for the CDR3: TGTGCCAGCAGTGAGGGGCAGGCTTCCTACAATGAGCAGTTCTTC.

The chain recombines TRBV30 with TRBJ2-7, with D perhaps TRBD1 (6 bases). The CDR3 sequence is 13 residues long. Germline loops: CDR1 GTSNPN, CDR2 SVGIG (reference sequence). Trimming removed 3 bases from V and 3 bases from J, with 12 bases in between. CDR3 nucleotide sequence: TGTGCCTGGAGGTGGGGGCCAAACTACGAGCAGTACTTC. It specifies CAWRWGPNYEQYF.

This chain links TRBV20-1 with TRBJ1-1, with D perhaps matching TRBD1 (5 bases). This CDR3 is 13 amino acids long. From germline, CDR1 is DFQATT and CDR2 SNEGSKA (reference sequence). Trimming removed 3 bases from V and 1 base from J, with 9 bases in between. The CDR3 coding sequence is TGCAGTGCTAGTAAGGGGCGGAACACTGAAGCTTTCTTT. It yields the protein CSASKGRNTEAFF.

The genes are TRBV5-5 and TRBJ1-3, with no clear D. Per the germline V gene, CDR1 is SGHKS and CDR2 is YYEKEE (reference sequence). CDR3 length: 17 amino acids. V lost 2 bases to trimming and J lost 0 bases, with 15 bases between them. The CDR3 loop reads CASSFSLQIPSGNTIYF. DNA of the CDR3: TGTGCCAGCAGCTTTTCCTTACAAATTCCCTCTGGAAACACCATATATTTT.

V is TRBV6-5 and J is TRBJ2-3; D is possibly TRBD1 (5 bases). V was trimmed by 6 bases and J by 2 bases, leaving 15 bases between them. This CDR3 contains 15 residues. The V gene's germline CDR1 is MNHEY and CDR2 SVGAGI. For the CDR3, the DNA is TGTGCCAGCAGGGATCGGCAGGGCAACACAGATACGCAGTATTTT. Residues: CASRDRQGNTDTQYF.

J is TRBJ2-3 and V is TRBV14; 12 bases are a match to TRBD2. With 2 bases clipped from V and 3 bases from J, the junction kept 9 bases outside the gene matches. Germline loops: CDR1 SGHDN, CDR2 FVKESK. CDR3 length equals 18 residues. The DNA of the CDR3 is TGTGCCAGCAGCCAAAACCCCCATCTAGCGGGGGGGACAGATACGCAGTATTTT. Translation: CASSQNPHLAGGTDTQYF.

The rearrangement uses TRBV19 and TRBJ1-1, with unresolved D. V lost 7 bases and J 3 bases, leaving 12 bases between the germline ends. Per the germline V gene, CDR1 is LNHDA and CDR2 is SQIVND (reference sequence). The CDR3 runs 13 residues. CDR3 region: CASKPWRDTEAFF. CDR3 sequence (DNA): TGTGCCAGTAAACCCTGGAGGGACACTGAAGCTTTCTTT.

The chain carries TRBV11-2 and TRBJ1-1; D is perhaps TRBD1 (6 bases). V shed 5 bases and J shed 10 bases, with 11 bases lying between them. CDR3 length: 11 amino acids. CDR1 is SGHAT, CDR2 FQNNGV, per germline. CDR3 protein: CASSVQGLAFF. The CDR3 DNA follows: TGTGCCAGCAGCGTACAGGGTTTAGCTTTCTTT. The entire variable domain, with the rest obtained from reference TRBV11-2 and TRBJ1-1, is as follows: EAGVAQSPRYKIIEKRQSVAFWCNPISGHATLYWYQQILGQGPKLLIQFQNNGVVDDSQLPKDRFSAERLKGVDSTLKIQPAKLEDSAVYLCASSVQGLAFFGQGTRLTVV.

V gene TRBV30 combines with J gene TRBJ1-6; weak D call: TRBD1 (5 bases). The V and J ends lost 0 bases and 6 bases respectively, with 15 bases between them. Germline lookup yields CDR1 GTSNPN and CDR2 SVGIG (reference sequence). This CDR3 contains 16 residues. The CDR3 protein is CAWSVLGGTGNSPLHF. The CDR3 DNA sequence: TGTGCCTGGAGTGTACTGGGGGGAACTGGTAATTCACCCCTCCACTTT.

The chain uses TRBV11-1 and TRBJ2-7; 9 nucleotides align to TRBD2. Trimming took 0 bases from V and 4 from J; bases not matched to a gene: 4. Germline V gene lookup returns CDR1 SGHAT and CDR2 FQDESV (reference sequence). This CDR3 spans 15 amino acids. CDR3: CASSLAGGGVYEQYV. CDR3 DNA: TGTGCCAGCAGCTTAGCTGGCGGGGGGGTGTACGAGCAGTACGTC.

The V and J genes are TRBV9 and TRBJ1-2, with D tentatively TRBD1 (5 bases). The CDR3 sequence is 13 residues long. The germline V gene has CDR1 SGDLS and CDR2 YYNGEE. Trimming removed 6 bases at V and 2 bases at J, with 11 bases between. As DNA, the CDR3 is TGTGCCAGCACCCAGGAGGGGAACTATGGCTACACCTTC. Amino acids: CASTQEGNYGYTF.

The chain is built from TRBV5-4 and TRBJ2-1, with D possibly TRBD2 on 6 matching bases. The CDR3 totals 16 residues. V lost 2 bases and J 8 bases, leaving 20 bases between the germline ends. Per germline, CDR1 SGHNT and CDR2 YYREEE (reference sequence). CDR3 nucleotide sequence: TGTGCCAGCAGCTTCCGCGAGATGGGACTGGGGTATGAGCAGTTCTTC. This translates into CASSFREMGLGYEQFF.

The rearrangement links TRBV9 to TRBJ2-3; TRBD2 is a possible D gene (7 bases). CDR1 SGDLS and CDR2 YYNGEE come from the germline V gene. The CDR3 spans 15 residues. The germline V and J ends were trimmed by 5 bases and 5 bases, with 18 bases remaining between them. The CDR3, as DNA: TGTGCCAGCAGGGGAGGAAGGGGGGGAAAAGATACGCAGTATTTT. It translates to CASRGGRGGKDTQYF.

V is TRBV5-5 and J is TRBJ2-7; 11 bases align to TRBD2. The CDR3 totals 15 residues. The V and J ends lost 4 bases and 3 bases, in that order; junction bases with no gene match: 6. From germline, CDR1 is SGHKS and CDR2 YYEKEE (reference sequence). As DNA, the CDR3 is TGTGCCAGCAGCCCCCTCCTAGCGGGGGGCTACGAGCAGTACTTC. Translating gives CASSPLLAGGYEQYF.

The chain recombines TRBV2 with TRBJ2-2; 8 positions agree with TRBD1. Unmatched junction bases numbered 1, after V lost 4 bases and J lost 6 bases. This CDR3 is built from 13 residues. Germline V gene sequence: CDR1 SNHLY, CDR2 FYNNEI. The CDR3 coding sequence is TGTGCCAGCAGTGGGACAGGGCCCGGGGAGCTGTTTTTT. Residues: CASSGTGPGELFF.

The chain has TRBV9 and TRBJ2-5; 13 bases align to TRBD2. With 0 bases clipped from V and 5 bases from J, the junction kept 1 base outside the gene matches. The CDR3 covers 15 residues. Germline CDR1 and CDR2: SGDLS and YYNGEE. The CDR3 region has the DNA TGTGCCAGCAGCGTAGCGACTAGCGGGAGGGAGACCCAGTACTTC. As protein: CASSVATSGRETQYF.

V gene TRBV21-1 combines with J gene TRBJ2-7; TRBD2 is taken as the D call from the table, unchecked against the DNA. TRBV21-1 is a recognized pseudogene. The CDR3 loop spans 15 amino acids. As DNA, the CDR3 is TGTGCCAGCAGCAGACGCGGGACGCCTTCCTACGAGCAGTACGTC. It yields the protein CASSRRGTPSYEQYV.

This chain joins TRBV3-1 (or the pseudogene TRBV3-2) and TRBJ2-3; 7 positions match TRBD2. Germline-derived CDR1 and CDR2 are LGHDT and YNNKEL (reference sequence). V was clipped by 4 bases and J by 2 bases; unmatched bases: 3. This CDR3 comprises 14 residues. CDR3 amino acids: CASSPSGVTDTQYF. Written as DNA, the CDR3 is TGTGCCAGCAGCCCCAGCGGGGTCACAGATACGCAGTATTTT.

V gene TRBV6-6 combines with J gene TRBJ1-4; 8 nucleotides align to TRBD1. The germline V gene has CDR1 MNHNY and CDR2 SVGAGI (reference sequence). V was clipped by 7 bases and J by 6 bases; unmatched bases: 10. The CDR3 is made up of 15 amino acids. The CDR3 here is CASIKGQVGDEKLFF. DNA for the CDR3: TGTGCCAGCATTAAGGGACAGGTTGGGGATGAAAAACTGTTTTTT.

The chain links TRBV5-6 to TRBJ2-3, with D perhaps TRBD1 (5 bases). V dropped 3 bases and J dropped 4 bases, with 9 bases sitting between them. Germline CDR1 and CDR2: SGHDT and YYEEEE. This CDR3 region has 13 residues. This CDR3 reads CASSSDSADTQYF. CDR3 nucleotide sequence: TGTGCCAGCAGCTCCGACAGCGCAGATACGCAGTATTTT.